This T cell receptor beta chain stems from a study of cytomegalovirus exposure and HLA in healthy donors. The CDR3 spans 14 residues. Germline V gene lookup returns CDR1 SGHTA and CDR2 FQGNSA. Losses at the gene ends were 1 base for V and 5 bases for J; bases not matched to a gene: 3. PCR used 60 Vbeta primers and 13 Jbeta primers. Assay: immunoSEQ multiplex PCR; the TCRdb copy retains only in-frame clones and omits some. Of around 200,000 clones detected, about 84% appear once; the ten largest clones hold approximately 3.8%. Regarding this clone: The antigen remains unidentified.

Notes on the study in general: HLA alleles were associated with some 17,000 TCR beta sequences in a later analysis at 0.05 false discovery rate. TCR beta V segments were, for the most part, productive about 87% or about 30% of the time in an earlier analysis. There was a cluster of highly shared sequence variants that was likely a sequencing artifact.

V and J are TRBV7-2 and TRBJ1-1, with 8 bases aligning to TRBD1. Material: PBMCs. This receptor was identified in a man aged 50 to 60 in good health and CMV-seronegative. The CDR3 sequence: CASSLVQGGTEAFF. Written as DNA, the CDR3 is TGTGCCAGCAGCTTAGTACAGGGGGGGACTGAAGCTTTCTTT.